These T cell receptor beta chains were read from a single sample in a study of Tregs in tolerant kidney transplant recipients. Libraries were prepared by immunoSEQ multiplex PCR; TCRdb keeps only in-frame clonotypes and omits some of them. The sample has fewer than 60,000 clones; 91% are singletons. The sequencing here drew on CD8+ T cells from blood (PBMCs), taken 24 months after the transplant. These receptors were taken from a human patient who received a combined kidney and bone marrow transplant. Some T cells may possibly be graft donor cells. The CDR3 runs from the conserved cysteine through the conserved F or W. Each record gives: CDR3 protein, CDR3 DNA, J gene, clone size, V gene, D gene. A D gene is named only where the DNA matches it firmly. Not every row has a clone size; where given, it reads once, few, many or a size class.

CDR3 protein: CASGWSGTSGRARQYF
CDR3 DNA: TGTGCTAGTGGTTGGTCCGGGACTAGCGGGAGGGCTCGTCAGTACTTC
J gene: TRBJ2-4
clone size: .
V gene: TRBV12-5
D gene: TRBD2

CDR3 protein: CASSGRRQGVNEQFF
CDR3 DNA: TGTGCCAGCAGCGGTCGGAGACAGGGTGTCAATGAGCAGTTCTTC
J gene: TRBJ2-1
clone size: .
V gene: TRBV5-4
D gene: TRBD1

CDR3 protein: CASSFSESDTQYF
CDR3 DNA: TGTGCCAGCAGTTTTTCAGAATCAGATACGCAGTATTTT
J gene: TRBJ2-3
clone size: few
V gene: TRBV7-6
D gene: .

CDR3 protein: CASSIAEGAYEQYF
CDR3 DNA: TGTGCCAGTAGTATAGCCGAAGGGGCCTACGAGCAGTACTTC
J gene: TRBJ2-7
clone size: .
V gene: TRBV19
D gene: .

CDR3 protein: CASSDVRQGYEQYF
CDR3 DNA: TGTGCCAGCAGTGACGTTCGACAGGGCTACGAGCAGTACTTC
J gene: TRBJ2-7
clone size: once
V gene: TRBV2
D gene: TRBD1

CDR3 protein: CASSQDQYNEKLFF
CDR3 DNA: TGCGCCAGCAGCCAAGACCAGTATAATGAAAAACTGTTTTTT
J gene: TRBJ1-4
clone size: .
V gene: TRBV4-1
D gene: .

CDR3 protein: CASSFGVGNQPQHF
CDR3 DNA: TGTGCCAGCAGTTTCGGTGTGGGCAATCAGCCCCAGCATTTT
J gene: TRBJ1-5
clone size: .
V gene: TRBV27
D gene: .

CDR3 protein: CASSDLAETYEQYF
CDR3 DNA: TGTGCCAGTAGTGATCTAGCGGAAACCTACGAGCAGTACTTC
J gene: TRBJ2-7
clone size: .
V gene: TRBV19
D gene: TRBD2

CDR3 protein: CASSQEGGLAGLSYEQYF
CDR3 DNA: TGCGCCAGCAGCCAAGAAGGGGGACTAGCGGGGCTCTCCTACGAGCAGTACTTC
J gene: TRBJ2-7
clone size: .
V gene: TRBV4-3
D gene: TRBD2

CDR3 protein: CASSPYRNSNYGYTF
CDR3 DNA: TGCGCCAGCAGCCCCTACAGGAACTCTAACTATGGCTACACCTTC
J gene: TRBJ1-2
clone size: .
V gene: TRBV5-1
D gene: .

CDR3 protein: CASSVGNREYYNEQFF
CDR3 DNA: TGTGCCAGCAGCGTAGGAAACAGGGAATATTACAATGAGCAGTTCTTC
J gene: TRBJ2-1
clone size: .
V gene: TRBV9
D gene: .

CDR3 protein: CASSLINRGLAEEQYF
CDR3 DNA: TGTGCCAGCAGTTTGATCAACAGGGGGCTCGCAGAAGAGCAGTACTTC
J gene: TRBJ2-7
clone size: .
V gene: TRBV5-6
D gene: TRBD1

CDR3 protein: CASSKTGGYSNQPQHF
CDR3 DNA: TGTGCCAGTAGTAAGACAGGGGGCTATAGCAATCAGCCCCAGCATTTT
J gene: TRBJ1-5
clone size: .
V gene: TRBV19
D gene: TRBD1

CDR3 protein: CASSAGGQGPNTEAFF
CDR3 DNA: TGTGCCAGCAGCGCCGGAGGACAGGGGCCGAACACTGAAGCTTTCTTT
J gene: TRBJ1-1
clone size: .
V gene: TRBV9
D gene: TRBD1

CDR3 protein: CASSLSRGRQETQYF
CDR3 DNA: TGTGCCAGCAGCCTCTCCAGGGGGCGCCAAGAGACCCAGTACTTC
J gene: TRBJ2-5
clone size: .
V gene: TRBV14
D gene: TRBD1

CDR3 protein: CASSLIAGVVYEQYF
CDR3 DNA: TGTGCCAGCAGCTTAATAGCGGGGGTCGTCTACGAGCAGTACTTC
J gene: TRBJ2-7
clone size: .
V gene: TRBV7-3
D gene: TRBD2

CDR3 protein: CASSLRNGVHPFF
CDR3 DNA: TGTGCCAGCAGCTTAAGGAACGGGGTACACCCTTTCTTT
J gene: TRBJ1-1
clone size: .
V gene: TRBV7-3
D gene: .

CDR3 protein: CASSLMGAENEQYF
CDR3 DNA: TGTGCCAGCAGCTTAATGGGGGCTGAGAACGAGCAGTACTTC
J gene: TRBJ2-7
clone size: .
V gene: TRBV11-1
D gene: .

CDR3 protein: CASSGSLSGSSYNEQFF
CDR3 DNA: TGTGCCAGCAGCGGCTCCCTCAGCGGGAGCTCCTACAATGAGCAGTTCTTC
J gene: TRBJ2-1
clone size: .
V gene: TRBV9
D gene: TRBD2

CDR3 protein: CASSPVGAPGNEKLFF
CDR3 DNA: TGCGCCAGCAGCCCGGTAGGGGCGCCCGGTAATGAAAAACTGTTTTTT
J gene: TRBJ1-4
clone size: .
V gene: TRBV5-1
D gene: .

CDR3 protein: CASSGAGQETQYF
CDR3 DNA: TGTGCCAGCAGTGGGGCCGGCCAAGAGACCCAGTACTTC
J gene: TRBJ2-5
clone size: .
V gene: TRBV2
D gene: .

CDR3 protein: CASSDRYNYGYTF
CDR3 DNA: TGTGCCAGCAGTGACAGGTATAACTATGGCTACACCTTC
J gene: TRBJ1-2
clone size: .
V gene: TRBV9
D gene: .

CDR3 protein: CASSTSGGHGEQFF
CDR3 DNA: TGTGCCAGCAGCACTAGCGGGGGGCATGGTGAGCAGTTCTTC
J gene: TRBJ2-1
clone size: .
V gene: TRBV2
D gene: TRBD2

CDR3 protein: CASSYAEHLTEAFF
CDR3 DNA: TGTGCCAGCAGTTACGCCGAACACCTCACTGAAGCTTTCTTT
J gene: TRBJ1-1
clone size: .
V gene: TRBV6-5
D gene: .

CDR3 protein: CAIRMDREEDGYTF
CDR3 DNA: TGTGCCATCAGGATGGACAGGGAGGAGGATGGCTACACCTTC
J gene: TRBJ1-2
clone size: .
V gene: TRBV10-3
D gene: TRBD1

CDR3 protein: CSVALASGELFF
CDR3 DNA: TGCAGCGTTGCACTCGCGTCCGGGGAGCTGTTTTTT
J gene: TRBJ2-2
clone size: .
V gene: TRBV29-1
D gene: .

CDR3 protein: CASSIQGAGGYTF
CDR3 DNA: TGTGCCAGCAGCATACAGGGGGCGGGAGGCTACACCTTC
J gene: TRBJ1-2
clone size: .
V gene: TRBV6-5
D gene: TRBD1

CDR3 protein: CASSEGQMETQYF
CDR3 DNA: TGTGCCAGCAGCGAGGGACAGATGGAGACCCAGTACTTC
J gene: TRBJ2-5
clone size: .
V gene: TRBV9
D gene: TRBD1

CDR3 protein: CASTSGGPAAYEQYF
CDR3 DNA: TGTGCCAGCACATCAGGGGGCCCCGCCGCCTACGAGCAGTACTTC
J gene: TRBJ2-7
clone size: .
V gene: TRBV11-3
D gene: TRBD1

CDR3 protein: CAWSVLSGLSAQHF
CDR3 DNA: TGTGCCTGGAGTGTACTTTCAGGGCTCTCGGCCCAGCATTTT
J gene: TRBJ1-5
clone size: .
V gene: TRBV30
D gene: .

CDR3 protein: CASSYGQGTYEQYF
CDR3 DNA: TGTGCCAGCAGCTACGGACAGGGGACCTACGAGCAGTACTTC
J gene: TRBJ2-7
clone size: .
V gene: TRBV7-2
D gene: TRBD1

CDR3 protein: CASSLFSGGRKNYGYTF
CDR3 DNA: TGTGCCAGCAGCTTATTTTCGGGAGGGCGGAAGAACTATGGCTACACCTTC
J gene: TRBJ1-2
clone size: .
V gene: TRBV7-9
D gene: .

CDR3 protein: CASSFPGATNEKLFF
CDR3 DNA: TGTGCCAGCAGCTTCCCAGGGGCAACTAATGAAAAACTGTTTTTT
J gene: TRBJ1-4
clone size: .
V gene: TRBV7-8
D gene: .

CDR3 protein: CSVMYNQGWDYGYTF
CDR3 DNA: TGCAGCGTTATGTATAACCAGGGGTGGGACTATGGCTACACCTTC
J gene: TRBJ1-2
clone size: .
V gene: TRBV29-1
D gene: .

CDR3 protein: CAWSVRESMNTEAFF
CDR3 DNA: TGTGCCTGGAGTGTACGGGAGTCAATGAACACTGAAGCTTTCTTT
J gene: TRBJ1-1
clone size: .
V gene: TRBV30
D gene: .

CDR3 protein: CASTFFSRGYGELFF
CDR3 DNA: TGTGCCAGCACCTTCTTTTCGCGGGGGTACGGGGAGCTGTTTTTT
J gene: TRBJ2-2
clone size: .
V gene: TRBV7-2
D gene: TRBD2

CDR3 protein: CASSQDISASGSYEQFF
CDR3 DNA: TGCGCCAGCAGCCAAGATATCTCCGCTAGCGGGAGCTATGAGCAGTTCTTC
J gene: TRBJ2-1
clone size: .
V gene: TRBV4-3
D gene: TRBD2

CDR3 protein: CSVVKDTQYF
CDR3 DNA: TGCAGCGTTGTAAAAGATACGCAGTATTTT
J gene: TRBJ2-3
clone size: .
V gene: TRBV29-1
D gene: .

CDR3 protein: CASSLQGGSGYTF
CDR3 DNA: TGCGCCAGCAGCCTTCAGGGAGGTTCGGGCTACACCTTC
J gene: TRBJ1-2
clone size: .
V gene: TRBV4-3
D gene: .

CDR3 protein: CSVEAWTGEGQGNEKLFF
CDR3 DNA: TGCAGCGTTGAAGCATGGACAGGGGAAGGTCAGGGTAATGAAAAACTGTTTTTT
J gene: TRBJ1-4
clone size: .
V gene: TRBV29-1
D gene: TRBD1

CDR3 protein: CASSSSGLAAYEQYF
CDR3 DNA: TGTGCCAGCAGCTCCTCGGGACTAGCGGCCTACGAGCAGTACTTC
J gene: TRBJ2-7
clone size: .
V gene: TRBV7-9
D gene: TRBD2

CDR3 protein: CATTEGQGADQPQHF
CDR3 DNA: TGTGCCACCACCGAGGGACAGGGAGCCGATCAGCCCCAGCATTTT
J gene: TRBJ1-5
clone size: .
V gene: TRBV15
D gene: TRBD1

CDR3 protein: CASSPGFSSSGNTIYF
CDR3 DNA: TGTGCCAGCAGTCCAGGGTTCTCGAGCTCTGGAAACACCATATATTTT
J gene: TRBJ1-3
clone size: few
V gene: TRBV28
D gene: .

CDR3 protein: CSARLAGAPGFSETQYF
CDR3 DNA: TGCAGCGCTCGACTAGCGGGGGCCCCCGGGTTTTCAGAGACCCAGTACTTC
J gene: TRBJ2-5
clone size: .
V gene: TRBV29-1
D gene: TRBD2

CDR3 protein: CASSSRTSGAYEQYF
CDR3 DNA: TGTGCCAGCAGCTCCCGGACTAGCGGGGCCTACGAGCAGTACTTC
J gene: TRBJ2-7
clone size: .
V gene: TRBV13
D gene: TRBD2

CDR3 protein: CASSSYSGTGELFF
CDR3 DNA: TGTGCCAGCAGCTCTTACAGTGGCACCGGGGAGCTGTTTTTT
J gene: TRBJ2-2
clone size: few
V gene: TRBV11-3
D gene: .

CDR3 protein: CASSYSSPGGYNEQFF
CDR3 DNA: TGTGCCAGCAGTTACTCGAGTCCGGGAGGGTACAATGAGCAGTTCTTC
J gene: TRBJ2-1
clone size: medium-sized
V gene: TRBV6-6
D gene: TRBD2

CDR3 protein: CASSLGPSGVRARYGYTF
CDR3 DNA: TGTGCCAGCAGCTTAGGTCCCTCCGGGGTACGCGCTCGATATGGCTACACCTTC
J gene: TRBJ1-2
clone size: .
V gene: TRBV7-9
D gene: .

CDR3 protein: CASSKGEGAVETQYF
CDR3 DNA: TGTGCCAGCAGCAAAGGGGAGGGAGCTGTAGAGACCCAGTACTTC
J gene: TRBJ2-5
clone size: many
V gene: TRBV21-1
D gene: .